These 4 T cell receptor beta chains came from one sample sequenced in a study of CD8 T cells in ankylosing spondylitis. MiXCR, applied by TCRdb to the 5' RACE reads, yields one record per CDR3 protein. The sample has 100,000 to 150,000 distinct CDR3 sequences, approximately 17% seen once. Study outcomes and limitations: A TCR beta motif made of roughly eight highly homologous variants seemed typical of ankylosing spondylitis blood.

These receptors lack a known antigen. The sample was blood, either unsorted or a sorted T cell fraction (not recorded which). These TCRs come from a male donor with ankylosing spondylitis.

V is TRBV5-1 and J is TRBJ2-7; D is possibly TRBD2 (6 bases). The V and J ends lost 0 bases and 5 bases respectively, with 9 bases between them. This CDR3 spans 13 amino acids. CDR1 SGHRS and CDR2 YFSETQ come from the germline V gene. The CDR3 region is CASSLDGGNEQYF. DNA for the CDR3: TGCGCCAGCAGCTTGGACGGGGGAAACGAGCAGTACTTC.

In this sample, this clonotype turned up a few times. The gene calls are TRBV4-3 and TRBJ2-7; D gene uncertain. V was clipped by 3 bases and J by 3 bases, with 12 bases between them. In germline, CDR1 is LGHNA, CDR2 YSLEER. The CDR3 totals 14 residues. In DNA form, the CDR3 reads TGCGCCAGCAGCCAGACGACTCGTAACTACGAGCAGTACTTC. Its protein is CASSQTTRNYEQYF.

This clonotype was counted between two and nine times. This rearrangement joins TRBV30 to TRBJ2-1, with 8 bases fitting TRBD2. The germline gives CDR1 GTSNPN, CDR2 SVGIG (reference sequence). The CDR3 is 13 amino acids. The V segment lost 4 bases and the J segment 6 bases; nucleotides outside the gene matches: 5. CDR3 loop: CAWNSGGLNEQFF. CDR3 DNA: TGTGCCTGGAATTCGGGAGGGCTCAATGAGCAGTTCTTC.

Many counts were recorded for this clonotype. This chain links TRBV12-3 or TRBV12-4 with TRBJ1-2; D is unclear. V lost 4 bases and J lost 4, with 7 bases in between. The CDR3 extends over 12 amino acids. The CDR3 here is CASSSTLYGYTF. CDR3 DNA: TGTGCCAGCAGTTCGACCCTCTATGGCTACACCTTC.